This TCR beta chain was profiled in a study of neurological immune-mediated disorders. This clonotype was counted only a few times. Trimming cost V 5 bases and J 5 bases, with 12 bases left between them. Germline CDR1 is MNHEY and CDR2 is SMNVEV (reference sequence). The CDR3 length is 13 residues. TCRdb recomputed calls from the 5' RACE reads with MiXCR, one row per CDR3 protein. The table records fewer than 85,000 distinct CDR3 sequences, approximately 17% of them present only once. The sample was PBMCs. The V and J genes are TRBV27 and TRBJ1-1; D gene ambiguous. The sequence derives from a woman between 35 and 50 years old in good health. CDR3 loop: CASSLYQRTEAFF. The CDR3 DNA follows: TGTGCCAGCAGTCTCTACCAGAGAACTGAAGCTTTCTTT.